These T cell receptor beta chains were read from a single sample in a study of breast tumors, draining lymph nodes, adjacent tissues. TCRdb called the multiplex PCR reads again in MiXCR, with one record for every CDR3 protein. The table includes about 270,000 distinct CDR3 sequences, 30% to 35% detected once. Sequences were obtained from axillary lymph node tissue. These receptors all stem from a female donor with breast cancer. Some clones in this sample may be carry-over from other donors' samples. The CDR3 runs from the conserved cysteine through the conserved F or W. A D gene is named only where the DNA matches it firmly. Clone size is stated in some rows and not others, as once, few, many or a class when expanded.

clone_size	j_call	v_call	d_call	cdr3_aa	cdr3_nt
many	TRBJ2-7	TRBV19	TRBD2	CASSIAGGPNEQYF	TGTGCCAGTAGTATAGCGGGAGGGCCTAACGAGCAGTACTTC
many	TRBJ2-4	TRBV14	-	CASSQARASIQYF	TGTGCCAGCAGCCAAGCAAGGGCCAGCATTCAGTACTTC
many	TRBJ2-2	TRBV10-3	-	CAISEAGDTGELFF	TGTGCCATCAGTGAAGCCGGGGACACCGGGGAGCTGTTTTTT
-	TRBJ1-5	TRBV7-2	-	CASSPVSGGTGVQPQHF	TGTGCCAGCAGCCCAGTGAGTGGGGGCACCGGGGTTCAGCCCCAGCATTTT
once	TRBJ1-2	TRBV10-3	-	CAITGSDYGYTF	TGTGCCATCACCGGGAGCGACTATGGCTACACCTTC
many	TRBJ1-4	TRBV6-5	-	CASSSGSYSEKLFF	TGTGCCAGCAGTTCCGGCAGTTATAGTGAAAAACTGTTTTTT
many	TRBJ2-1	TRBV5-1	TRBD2	CASSLREEGNEQFF	TGCGCCAGCAGCTTGCGGGAGGAGGGCAATGAGCAGTTCTTC
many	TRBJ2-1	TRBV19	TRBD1	CASSTHGTGSNEQFF	TGTGCCAGTAGTACCCACGGGACAGGGAGCAATGAGCAGTTCTTC
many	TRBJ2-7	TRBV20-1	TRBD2	CSARISGSNNEQYF	TGCAGTGCTAGGATTAGCGGGAGTAACAACGAGCAGTACTTC
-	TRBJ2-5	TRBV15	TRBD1	CATSRERTGGETQYF	TGTGCCACCAGCAGAGAGAGGACAGGGGGAGAGACCCAGTACTTC
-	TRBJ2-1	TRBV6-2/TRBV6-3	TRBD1	CASSSGTGIQNEQFF	TGTGCCAGCAGCTCCGGGACAGGGATTCAGAATGAGCAGTTCTTC
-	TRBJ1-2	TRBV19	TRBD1	CATRDRNYGYTF	TGTGCCACCCGGGACAGGAACTATGGCTACACCTTC
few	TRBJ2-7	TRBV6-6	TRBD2	CASSPIGGGNEQYF	TGTGCCAGCAGTCCCATTGGGGGAGGGAACGAGCAGTACTTC
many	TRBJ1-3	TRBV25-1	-	CASSGQGPDSGNTIYF	TGTGCCAGCAGTGGTCAGGGACCGGACTCTGGAAACACCATATATTTT
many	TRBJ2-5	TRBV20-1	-	CSASGFKETQYF	TGCAGTGCTAGTGGTTTCAAAGAGACCCAGTACTTC
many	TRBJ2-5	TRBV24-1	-	CATSDLRGWEGAQETQYF	TGTGCCACCAGTGATTTGCGCGGTTGGGAGGGGGCCCAAGAGACCCAGTACTTC
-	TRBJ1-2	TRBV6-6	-	CATYHAPPPMGYTF	TGTGCCACCTACCACGCACCACCCCCTATGGGCTACACCTTC
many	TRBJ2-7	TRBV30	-	CACRTVSYEQYF	TGTGCCTGCAGGACGGTCTCCTACGAGCAGTACTTC
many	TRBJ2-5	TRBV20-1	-	CSATGAFETQYF	TGCAGTGCTACAGGGGCTTTCGAGACCCAGTACTTC
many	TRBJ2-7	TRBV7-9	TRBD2	CASSLEPGGRGYEQYF	TGTGCCAGCAGCTTAGAGCCAGGCGGGAGGGGGTACGAGCAGTACTTC
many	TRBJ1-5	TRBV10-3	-	CAISTQDQPQHF	TGTGCCATCAGCACCCAGGATCAGCCCCAGCATTTT
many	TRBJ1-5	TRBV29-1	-	CSVGLNSNQPQHF	TGCAGCGTTGGACTGAATAGCAATCAGCCCCAGCATTTT
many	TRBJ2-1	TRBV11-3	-	CASSSVSSYNEQFF	TGTGCCAGCAGCTCTGTAAGCTCCTACAATGAGCAGTTCTTC
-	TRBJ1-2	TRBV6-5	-	CASSPGRGLNYGYTF	TGTGCCAGCAGTCCCGGGAGGGGTTTAAACTATGGCTACACCTTC
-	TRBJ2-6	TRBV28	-	CASSFEFSISGANVLTF	TGTGCCAGCAGTTTTGAGTTCTCGATCTCTGGGGCCAACGTCCTGACTTTC
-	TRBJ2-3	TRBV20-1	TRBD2	CSARGTSGSRAQYF	TGCAGTGCTAGGGGGACTAGCGGGAGTAGAGCGCAGTATTTT
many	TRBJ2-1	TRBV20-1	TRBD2	CSAIGGSSYNEQFF	TGCAGTGCTATCGGGGGGAGCTCCTACAATGAGCAGTTCTTC
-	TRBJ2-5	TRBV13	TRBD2	CASSLRTSGTPETRYF	TGTGCCAGCAGCTTAAGGACTAGCGGTACGCCAGAGACCCGGTACTTC
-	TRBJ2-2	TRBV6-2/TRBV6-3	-	CASTPTGSPAGELFF	TGTGCCAGCACCCCAACCGGAAGTCCGGCCGGGGAGCTGTTTTTT
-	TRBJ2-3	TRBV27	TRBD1	CASSFLQGVGTQYF	TGTGCCAGCAGTTTTCTACAGGGGGTTGGTACGCAGTATTTT
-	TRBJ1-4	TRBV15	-	CATSRDMGREKLSF	TGTGCCACCAGCAGAGACATGGGTCGCGAAAAACTGTCTTTT
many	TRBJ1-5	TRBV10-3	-	CAITGVLGSNQPQHF	TGTGCCATCACGGGTGTATTGGGGAGCAATCAGCCCCAGCATTTT
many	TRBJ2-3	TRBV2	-	CASRQLHTQYF	TGTGCCAGCAGACAGCTCCATACGCAGTATTTT
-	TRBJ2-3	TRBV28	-	CATGRVSGQYF	TGTGCCACAGGCCGGGTTTCGGGGCAGTATTTT
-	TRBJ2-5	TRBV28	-	CASSSLHRGVKETQYF	TGTGCCAGCAGTTCACTCCACAGAGGGGTAAAGGAGACCCAGTACTTC
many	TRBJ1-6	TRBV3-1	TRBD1	CASSRGQGNSPLHF	TGTGCCAGCAGCCGGGGACAGGGGAATTCACCCCTCCACTTT
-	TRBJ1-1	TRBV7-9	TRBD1	CASKGGVYTEAFF	TGTGCCAGCAAAGGGGGCGTCTATACTGAAGCTTTCTTT
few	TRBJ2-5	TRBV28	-	CASSFGRETQYF	TGTGCCAGCAGTTTTGGGCGAGAGACCCAGTACTTC
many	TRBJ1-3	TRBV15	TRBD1	CATSSRDSISGNTIYF	TGTGCCACCAGCAGCCGGGACAGTATCTCTGGAAACACCATATATTTT
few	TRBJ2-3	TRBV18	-	CASSSVDTQYF	TGTGCCAGCTCTTCAGTAGATACGCAGTATTTT
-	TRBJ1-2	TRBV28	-	CASGGRSLYGYTF	TGTGCCAGCGGAGGAAGGAGTTTATATGGCTACACCTTC
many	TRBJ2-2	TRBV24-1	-	CATSDIGTYTGELFF	TGTGCCACCAGTGACATCGGGACCTACACCGGGGAGCTGTTTTTT
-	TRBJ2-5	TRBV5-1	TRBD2	CASSPTSGQETQCF	TGCGCCAGCAGCCCGACTAGCGGCCAGGAGACCCAGTGCTTC
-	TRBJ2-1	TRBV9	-	CASSGPERVEQFF	TGTGCCAGCAGCGGACCGGAACGGGTCGAGCAGTTCTTC